This T cell receptor (beta chain) appears in the sequencing data of a study of T-cell memory formation after mild COVID-19. The CDR3 consists of 15 residues. Germline V gene sequence: CDR1 MNHEY, CDR2 SVGAGI. V was trimmed by 0 bases and J by 3 bases, leaving 8 bases between them. This clonotype was seen more than once but under ten times. 5'RACE with constant-segment primers yielded barcoded, UMI-tagged TCR alpha and TCR beta cDNA libraries. TCRdb reprocessed the 5' RACE reads via MiXCR and lists one record per CDR3 protein. The repertoire holds roughly 300,000 distinct CDR3 sequences, with 8% to 10% as singletons.

The clonotype originates from a young man who had mild COVID-19 (a few samples of this study predate the infection). Cell type and time point are not known. The rearrangement links TRBV6-5 to TRBJ1-4, with TRBD1 as a possible D gene (5 bases). The sequenced material came from PBMCs or a T cell subset sorted from them (not recorded which). CDR3 protein: CASSYSKGANEKLFF. In DNA, the CDR3 is TGTGCCAGCAGTTACTCGAAAGGGGCTAATGAAAAACTGTTTTTT.